This note documents a single T cell receptor beta chain sequence. Its antigen is as yet unknown. The CDR3 has 15 residues. The germline V gene encodes CDR1 MNHEY and CDR2 SMNVEV (reference sequence). Trimming removed 5 bases from V and 0 bases from J, with 8 bases in between. This specimen belongs to a study of T cell responses to AZD1222 COVID-19 vaccine. Study-level results: Seropositive at baseline were only six AZD1222 recipients. The breadth and depth of Spike-specific TCRs increased once two AZD1222 doses had been given.

Clones were sequenced by immunoSEQ multiplex PCR, and TCRdb holds only the in-frame ones, with some missing. This repertoire shows 100,000 to 130,000 clones, around 90% found once; its top ten account for 5.5% to 8.5%. This specimen consisted of peripheral blood, obtained on day 0 of AZD1222 vaccination. V gene TRBV27 combines with J gene TRBJ1-6; D is unresolved. The clonotype originates from an adult in good health. The CDR3 here is CASSPSSSYNSPLHF. CDR3 DNA sequence: TGTGCCAGCAGTCCCTCGAGCTCCTATAATTCACCCCTCCACTTT.